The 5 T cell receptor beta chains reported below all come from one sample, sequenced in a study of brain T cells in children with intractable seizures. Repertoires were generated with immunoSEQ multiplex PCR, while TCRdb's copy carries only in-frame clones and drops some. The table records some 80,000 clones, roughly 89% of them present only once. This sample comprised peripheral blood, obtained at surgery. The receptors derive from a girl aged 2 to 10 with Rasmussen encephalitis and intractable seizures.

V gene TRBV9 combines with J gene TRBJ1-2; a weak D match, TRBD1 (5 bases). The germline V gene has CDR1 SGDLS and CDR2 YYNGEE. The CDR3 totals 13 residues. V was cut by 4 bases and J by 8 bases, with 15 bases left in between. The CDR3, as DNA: TGTGCCAGCAGCACGGGGACCGCTTGGGGCTACACCTTC. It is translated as CASSTGTAWGYTF.

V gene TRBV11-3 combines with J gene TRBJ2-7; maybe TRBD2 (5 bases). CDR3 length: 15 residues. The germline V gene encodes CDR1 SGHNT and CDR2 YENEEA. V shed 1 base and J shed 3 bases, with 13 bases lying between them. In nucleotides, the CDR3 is TGTGCCAGCAGCTTAGGGGCAGCGGAGAGCTACGAGCAGTACTTC. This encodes CASSLGAAESYEQYF.

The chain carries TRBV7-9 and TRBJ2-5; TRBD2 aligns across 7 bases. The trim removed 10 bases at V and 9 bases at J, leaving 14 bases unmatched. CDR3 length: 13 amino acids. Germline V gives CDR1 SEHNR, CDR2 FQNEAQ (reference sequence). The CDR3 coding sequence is TGTGCCACAGCGGGGCTGCCGGGAATGGCCCAGTACTTC. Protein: CATAGLPGMAQYF.

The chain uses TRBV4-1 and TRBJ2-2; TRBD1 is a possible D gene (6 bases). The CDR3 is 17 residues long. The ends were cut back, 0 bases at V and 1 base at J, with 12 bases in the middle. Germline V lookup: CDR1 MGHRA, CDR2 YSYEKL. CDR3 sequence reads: CASSQEAGALNTGELFF. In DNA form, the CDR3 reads TGCGCCAGCAGCCAAGAGGCAGGGGCGCTGAACACCGGGGAGCTGTTTTTT.

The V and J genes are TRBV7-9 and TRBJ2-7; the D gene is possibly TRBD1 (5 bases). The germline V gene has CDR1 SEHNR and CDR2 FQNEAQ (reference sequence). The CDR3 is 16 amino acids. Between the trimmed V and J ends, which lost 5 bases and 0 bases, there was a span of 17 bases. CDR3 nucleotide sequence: TGTGCCAGCAGCCTGAAGACAGCCCTGAGCTCCTACGAGCAGTACTTC. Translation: CASSLKTALSSYEQYF.